This passage covers 18 T cell receptor beta chains from one sample sequenced in a study of CD8 T cells in Susac syndrome. Random-hexamer reverse transcription was applied to roughly 0.5 to 1 ug RNA. MiXCR was run by TCRdb on the immunoSEQ multiplex PCR reads, yielding one entry per CDR3 protein. The sample includes about 150,000 distinct CDR3 sequences, about 93% seen only once; the top ten take approximately 0.094%. Sequencing input: CD4+ T cells from PBMCs. The receptor set was obtained from a human donor with multiple sclerosis.

The gene calls are TRBV12-3 or TRBV12-4 and TRBJ2-1; tentative D call: TRBD2 (5 bases). With 7 bases removed from V and 0 bases from J, the gap between germline ends came to 13 bases. The CDR3 extends over 15 amino acids. For the CDR3, the DNA is TGTGCCAGCACTTTGGGAGTGAGCTCCTACAATGAGCAGTTCTTC. It specifies CASTLGVSSYNEQFF.

V and J are TRBV3-1 and TRBJ2-7, with D tentatively TRBD1 (6 bases). CDR1 LGHDT and CDR2 YNNKEL come from the germline V gene (reference sequence). CDR3 length: 13 amino acids. CDR3 region: CATGRGGRDEQYF. CDR3 coding DNA: TGTGCGACCGGGCGAGGGGGTAGGGACGAGCAGTACTTC.

This sequence joins TRBV6-1 and TRBJ2-6, with TRBD1 matching 10 bases. The CDR3 has 17 residues. Germline values: CDR1 MNHNS, CDR2 SASEGT. J gave up 0 bases and V 7 bases, and 6 bases lay outside the gene matches. CDR3 region: CASTGQGLLSGANVLTF. In DNA form, the CDR3 reads TGTGCCAGCACGGGACAGGGGTTACTCTCTGGGGCCAACGTCCTGACTTTC.

The chain couples TRBV20-1 to TRBJ1-6; the D gene is possibly TRBD1 (5 bases). V was cut by 4 bases and J by 9 bases, with 16 bases left in between. Looked up from germline, CDR1 is DFQATT and CDR2 is SNEGSKA (reference sequence). The CDR3 is 14 residues long. The chain's CDR3 is CSAIDVGGTSPLHF. CDR3 DNA: TGCAGTGCTATAGACGTCGGAGGGACTTCACCCCTCCACTTT.

V usage is TRBV4-1 and J usage is TRBJ1-3, with unresolved D. Germline CDR1 reads MGHRA; CDR2 reads YSYEKL. Trimming shortened V by 1 base and J by 0 bases, and 10 bases separated the two germline ends. This CDR3 spans 16 amino acids. This chain's CDR3 is CASSQVGILSGNTIYF. As DNA, the CDR3 is TGCGCCAGCAGCCAAGTCGGGATTCTCTCTGGAAACACCATATATTTT.

V is TRBV2 and J is TRBJ2-7, with a tentative D call TRBD1 (5 bases). The length of the CDR3 is 14 residues. Trimming cost V 5 bases and J 3 bases, with 14 bases left between them. The germline CDR1 and CDR2 sequences are SNHLY and FYNNEI. The CDR3 nucleotides read TGTGCCAGCAGTCCCCCGACAGAGAGCTACGAGCAGTACTTC. Protein product: CASSPPTESYEQYF.

The rearrangement uses TRBV7-2 and TRBJ1-2, with D possibly being TRBD1 (6 bases). The germline CDR1 and CDR2 sequences are SGHTA and FQGNSA. This CDR3 has 15 residues. The V gene lost 2 bases and the J gene lost 8 bases, with 18 bases spanning the gap. The CDR3 nucleotides are TGTGCCAGCAGCTTAACCGGGACAACGGTCGAAGGCTACACCTTC. This encodes CASSLTGTTVEGYTF.

The chain joins TRBV9 to TRBJ2-7, with D possibly being TRBD1 (6 bases). V was pared by 0 bases and J by 4 bases, with 11 bases between. The CDR3 is made up of 14 amino acids. The germline gives CDR1 SGDLS, CDR2 YYNGEE. This CDR3 is CASSVEGERYEQYF. The CDR3, as DNA: TGTGCCAGCAGCGTAGAGGGGGAGAGGTACGAGCAGTACTTC.

The J gene is TRBJ2-3, the V gene TRBV7-2; 7 nucleotides align to TRBD1. After removal of 5 bases from V and 6 bases from J, the junction contained 8 bases not matched to a gene. Germline CDR1 reads SGHTA; CDR2 reads FQGNSA. The CDR3 consists of 14 residues. The CDR3 reads CASSPGGSWDTQYF. The CDR3 region has the DNA TGTGCCAGCAGCCCAGGGGGTAGCTGGGATACGCAGTATTTT.

This sequence joins TRBV7-2 and TRBJ1-3; D is unresolved. Trimming removed 6 bases from V and 0 bases from J, with 12 bases in between. CDR3 length: 15 residues. The germline V gene has CDR1 SGHTA and CDR2 FQGNSA. CDR3 sequence: CASSRTSNSGNTIYF. In DNA form, the CDR3 reads TGTGCCAGCAGTCGAACTTCCAACTCTGGAAACACCATATATTTT.

V gene TRBV3-1 combines with J gene TRBJ1-1; D is ambiguous. This CDR3 has 14 residues. Trimming took off 0 bases at V and 7 bases at J, with 12 bases between the two ends. In germline, CDR1 is LGHDT, CDR2 YNNKEL (reference sequence). CDR3 residues: CASSQDPRNDEAFF. The CDR3 bases are TGTGCCAGCAGCCAAGATCCCAGGAATGATGAAGCTTTCTTT.

The chain carries TRBV30 and TRBJ2-3; tentatively, D is TRBD2 (5 bases). The CDR3 loop spans 15 amino acids. V shed 2 bases and J shed 1 base, with 13 bases lying between them. Germline assignment: CDR1 GTSNPN and CDR2 SVGIG (reference sequence). DNA of the CDR3: TGTGCCTGGAGTTATGGAGGTCGGGGCACAGATACGCAGTATTTT. Protein sequence: CAWSYGGRGTDTQYF.

V and J are TRBV3-1 and TRBJ2-2; D remains unclear. With 8 bases removed from V and 7 bases from J, the gap between germline ends came to 17 bases. The germline CDR1 and CDR2 sequences are LGHDT and YNNKEL (reference sequence). The CDR3 sequence is 14 residues long. The DNA for the CDR3 is TGTGCCAGCGGGGTGTTTGGCTCTAACGGGGAGCTGTTTTTT. Translation gives CASGVFGSNGELFF.

This rearrangement joins TRBV5-1 to TRBJ2-2; the D is unclear. Germline V gene sequence: CDR1 SGHRS, CDR2 YFSETQ. CDR3 length: 15 residues. V was cut by 4 bases and J by 0 bases, with 10 bases left in between. The CDR3 nucleotides are TGCGCCAGCAGCCCACAGAATCCGAACACCGGGGAGCTGTTTTTT. Its translation: CASSPQNPNTGELFF.

V and J are TRBV6-2 or TRBV6-3 and TRBJ2-3; D is unclear. V was cut by 5 bases and J by 9 bases, with 9 bases left in between. The CDR3 totals 11 residues. Germline CDR1 reads MNHEY; CDR2 reads SVGEGT. The CDR3 DNA reads TGTGCCAGCAGTCTCCAACGGACGCAGTATTTT. As protein: CASSLQRTQYF.

J is TRBJ2-3 and V is TRBV30; TRBD2 is a possible D gene (6 bases). Germline CDR1 is GTSNPN and CDR2 is SVGIG (reference sequence). The CDR3 consists of 11 residues. V was shortened by 7 bases and J by 2 bases, with 7 bases between the two germline ends. CDR3 in DNA: TGTGCCTCGGGAGCCACAGATACGCAGTATTTT. This sequence encodes CASGATDTQYF. Variable domain in full (rest from reference TRBV30 and TRBJ2-3): SQTIHQWPATLVQPVGSPLSLECTVEGTSNPNLYWYRQAAGRGLQLLFYSVGIGQISSEVPQNLSASRPQDRQFILSSKKLLLSDSGFYLCASGATDTQYFGPGTRLTVL.

The J gene is TRBJ2-7, the V gene TRBV27, with 10 bases matching TRBD1. Germline loops: CDR1 MNHEY, CDR2 SMNVEV (reference sequence). V was pared by 6 bases and J by 2 bases, with 7 bases of the junction left unmatched. The CDR3 is 15 amino acids. The CDR3: CASSSLGTGAYEQYF. The CDR3 DNA follows: TGTGCCAGCAGCTCATTAGGGACAGGGGCCTACGAGCAGTACTTC.

The genes are TRBV20-1 and TRBJ1-6; 9 bases align to TRBD1. The germline gives CDR1 DFQATT, CDR2 SNEGSKA (reference sequence). The CDR3 has 17 amino acids. The junction had 17 bases not matched to a gene; V was cut back by 6 bases and J by 8 bases. CDR3 amino acids: CSAPNTGGVRGYSPLHF. DNA for the CDR3: TGCAGTGCCCCGAACACAGGGGGCGTGAGAGGTTATTCACCCCTCCACTTT.